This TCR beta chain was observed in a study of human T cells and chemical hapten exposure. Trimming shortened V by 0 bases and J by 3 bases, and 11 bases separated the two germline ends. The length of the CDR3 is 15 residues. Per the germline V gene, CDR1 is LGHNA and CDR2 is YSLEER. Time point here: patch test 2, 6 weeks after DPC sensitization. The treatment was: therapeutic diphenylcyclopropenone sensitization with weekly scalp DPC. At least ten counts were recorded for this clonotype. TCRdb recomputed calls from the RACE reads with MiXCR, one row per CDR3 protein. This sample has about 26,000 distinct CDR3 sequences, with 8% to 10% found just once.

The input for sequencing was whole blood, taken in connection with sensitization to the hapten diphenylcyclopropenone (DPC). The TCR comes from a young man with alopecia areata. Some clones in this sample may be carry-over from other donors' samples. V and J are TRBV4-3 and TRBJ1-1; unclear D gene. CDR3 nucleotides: TGCGCCAGCAGCCAAGATCTGGATATCGACACTGAAGCTTTCTTT. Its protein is CASSQDLDIDTEAFF.